The clone carrying this T cell receptor (beta chain) was recorded once. The antigen remains undetermined. Trimming cost V 1 base and J 7 bases; bases outside gene matches: 7. The CDR3 runs to 15 residues. Germline CDR1 is LNHDA and CDR2 is SQIVND (reference sequence). The sample belongs to a study of Ad26.COV2.S vaccination and SARS-CoV-2 variants. About the study: Among those in the COV1001 Ad26.COV2.S trial arm was the donor. Participants got Ad26.COV2.S intramuscularly, once or twice 56 days apart. Study outcomes and limitations: The authors reported substantial breadth in spike-specific CD8+ and CD4+ T cell responses after vaccination. Breadth measured for non-spike TCRs was similar across vaccine and placebo recipients.

The table came from immunoSEQ multiplex PCR; TCRdb's copy has only in-frame clones and leaves some out. The sample has 200,000 to 250,000 clones, around 87% seen once. Treatment of the sample: 15 to 20 received Ad26.COV2.S at low or high dose, single or two shots; 5 received placebo; per-sample allocation not given. Sample collection was performed on day 63 after the first vaccine or placebo injection. This receptor was identified in a person between 18 and 59 years old who received the Ad26.COV2.S COVID-19 vaccine or a placebo. The chain links TRBV19 to TRBJ1-5; the match to TRBD1 covers 7 bases. The sequencing here drew on peripheral blood, taken in a trial of Ad26.COV2.S vaccine versus placebo. DNA for the CDR3: TGTGCCAGTAGTATAGCGGCAGGGGGAGACCAGCCCCAGCATTTT. Protein sequence: CASSIAAGGDQPQHF.